The 9 T cell receptor beta chains below come from one sample, sequenced in a study of T-cell memory formation after mild COVID-19. TCRdb re-derived calls from the 5' RACE reads in MiXCR, one entry per CDR3 protein. Of roughly 170,000 distinct CDR3 sequences in the sample, about 18% were seen once. The material sequenced was PBMCs or a T cell subset sorted from them (not recorded which). Receptors originate from a man between 18 and 29 years old who had mild COVID-19 (a few samples of this study predate the infection). Cell type and time point are not known.

Ten or more counts support this clonotype. This sequence joins TRBV7-2 and TRBJ2-4; 8 bases match TRBD2. The ends lost 0 bases at V and 0 bases at J; junction bases unmatched: 10. There are 19 residues in the CDR3. Per the germline V gene, CDR1 is SGHTA and CDR2 is FQGNSA. In DNA, the CDR3 is TGTGCCAGCAGCTTAGCCTTGGCGCGGGGGGTACTAGCCAAAAACATTCAGTACTTC. Amino acids: CASSLALARGVLAKNIQYF.

This clonotype has ten or more counts. This chain joins TRBV15 and TRBJ2-7; D is uncertain. Germline CDR1 reads LNHNV; CDR2 reads YYDKDF (reference sequence). V was pared by 0 bases and J by 6 bases, with 12 bases between. The CDR3 contains 14 residues. The CDR3 protein is CATSRDFDGSEQYV. CDR3 DNA: TGTGCCACCAGCAGAGATTTTGATGGTTCCGAGCAGTACGTC.

V and J are TRBV4-3 and TRBJ1-2, with D possibly matching TRBD1 (5 bases). The CDR3 consists of 16 residues. The germline V and J ends were trimmed by 0 bases and 4 bases, with 15 bases remaining between them. Germline assignment: CDR1 LGHNA and CDR2 YSLEER. The chain's CDR3 is CASSQEHGGPGYGYTF. The CDR3 DNA follows: TGCGCCAGCAGCCAAGAGCATGGGGGACCGGGCTATGGCTACACCTTC.

The gene calls are TRBV6-2 or TRBV6-3 and TRBJ2-1; 7 nucleotides match TRBD1. Unmatched junction bases numbered 6, after V lost 8 bases and J lost 11 bases. CDR1 is MNHEY and CDR2 is SVGEGT in the germline V gene. This CDR3 has 11 residues. CDR3 nucleotides: TGTGCCAGCCAAAGACAGGGTCAGCAGTTCTTC. Amino acid sequence: CASQRQGQQFF.

This clonotype was seen a few times. The chain employs TRBV5-1 and TRBJ2-1, with 16 bases that match TRBD2. V shed 4 bases and J 7 bases; nucleotides not matched to a gene: 11. The CDR3 is 18 amino acids. Germline V gene sequence: CDR1 SGHRS, CDR2 YFSETQ. The CDR3 region is CASSTGPGLAGGRNEQFF. CDR3 DNA: TGCGCCAGCAGCACCGGACCGGGACTAGCGGGGGGGCGAAATGAGCAGTTCTTC.

The rearrangement uses TRBV28 and TRBJ2-3; D possibly corresponds to TRBD2 (6 bases). Per germline, CDR1 MDHEN and CDR2 SYDVKM. The V end was cut by 8 bases, the J end by 4 bases, with 16 bases between. This CDR3 has 14 amino acids. The chain's CDR3 is CASGSTRTADTQYF. The CDR3 DNA follows: TGTGCCAGCGGTTCGACTAGGACCGCAGATACGCAGTATTTT.

The chain has TRBV18 and TRBJ1-6; D is perhaps TRBD1 (5 bases). Germline CDR1 reads KGHSH; CDR2 reads LQKENI. The CDR3 loop spans 14 amino acids. The germline V and J ends were trimmed by 1 base and 8 bases, with 9 bases remaining between them. CDR3 region: CASSPQGKDSPLHF. The CDR3 nucleotides read TGTGCCAGCTCACCACAGGGGAAGGATTCACCCCTCCACTTT.

This clonotype was seen more than once but under ten times. The chain has TRBV7-9 and TRBJ2-2; no reliable D call. V was pared by 1 base and J by 5 bases, with 8 bases between. CDR3 length: 14 residues. The germline V gene has CDR1 SEHNR and CDR2 FQNEAQ (reference sequence). CDR3 sequence (DNA): TGTGCCAGCAGCTTAGGGGAATGGACCGGGGAGCTGTTTTTT. This encodes CASSLGEWTGELFF.

Only a few counts were recorded for this clonotype. J is TRBJ1-1 and V is TRBV25-1, with D unresolved. V was clipped by 3 bases and J by 3 bases, with 5 bases between them. Germline CDR1 and CDR2: MGHDK and SYGVNS. The CDR3 runs to 12 residues. The CDR3 DNA reads TGTGCCAGCAGTGAGGTGTACACTGAAGCTTTCTTT. It specifies CASSEVYTEAFF.